This T cell receptor beta chain was captured in a study of cytomegalovirus exposure and HLA in healthy donors. Findings and limits, study-wide: The classifier was said to identify cytomegalovirus status with high specificity and sensitivity. In vitro, three CMV-associated chains proved specific for CMV antigens. Listed as cytomegalovirus-associated were 150 to 200 TCR beta chains.

In the PCR, 60 Vbeta and 13 Jbeta primers were used. Authors' processing steps: It was a later analysis that counted about 80 million unique TCR beta chains, of which 9 million to 13 million were shared. This table comes from immunoSEQ multiplex PCR, and its TCRdb copy is limited to in-frame clones, with some not included. That table supplies the V and J calls and clone size; D and trimming were determined from the DNA. This sample has around 200,000 clones, with 82% found just once. Germline V gene lookup returns CDR1 MNHEY and CDR2 SMNVEV (reference sequence). V shed 8 bases and J shed 8 bases, with 24 bases lying between them. CDR3 length equals 15 residues. As concerns this clone: The antigen is undetermined.

This chain joins TRBV27 and TRBJ1-2, with a tentative D call TRBD1 (5 bases). This sequence was found in a man in his forties in good health and CMV-seropositive. Specimen: PBMCs. CDR3 region: CASGKEGTATEGYTF. The DNA of the CDR3 is TGTGCCAGCGGAAAAGAAGGGACTGCAACCGAGGGCTACACCTTC.